Listed here is a single T cell receptor (beta chain). The germline CDR1 and CDR2 sequences are LNHDA and SQIVND (reference sequence). Trimming removed 5 bases at V and 2 bases at J, with 13 bases between. This CDR3 has 15 amino acids. Sequencing used immunoSEQ multiplex PCR; TCRdb keeps in-frame clones, though not all of them. The repertoire consists of some 70,000 clones, with about 97% occurring once and the leading ten covering roughly 0.26%. The data derive from a study of technical replicates of blood from a few donors. The sequence was collected from a human donor in good health. The chain joins TRBV19 to TRBJ1-5; D is perhaps TRBD1 (5 bases). Sequencing was done on a sample of T cells isolated from PBMCs. CDR3 sequence: CASSSQGAGNQPQHF. The CDR3 coding sequence is TGTGCCAGTAGTTCCCAGGGTGCAGGCAATCAGCCCCAGCATTTT. Using reference TRBV19 and TRBJ1-5 for the parts outside the CDR3, the full variable domain is DGGITQSPKYLFRKEGQNVTLSCEQNLNHDAMYWYRQDPGQGLRLIYYSQIVNDFQKGDIAEGYSVSREKKESFPLTVTSAQKNPTAFYLCASSSQGAGNQPQHFGDGTRLSIL.